These T cell receptor beta chains were read from a single sample in a study of blood T cell repertoires in COVID-19. Only in-frame clones appear in the TCRdb table, and some are missing; sequencing was by immunoSEQ multiplex PCR. This table has 250,000 or so clones, about 79% appearing once. Sequencing was performed on peripheral blood. These receptors all come from a man aged 40-50 years who had recovered from COVID-19. The CDR3 runs from the conserved cysteine through the conserved F or W. Not all rows give a size; the values are once, few, many and, for expanded clones, a class.

clone_size: -
v_call: TRBV6-5
cdr3_aa: CASNPGLPMNTEAFF

clone_size: -
v_call: TRBV27
cdr3_aa: CASSDRITEAFF

clone_size: -
v_call: TRBV5-5
cdr3_aa: CASSRNDRTSGGVTGELFF

clone_size: -
v_call: TRBV7-9
cdr3_aa: CASSPQSGQQETQYF

clone_size: -
v_call: TRBV29-1
cdr3_aa: CSADSGTDEQYF

clone_size: once
v_call: TRBV6-2/TRBV6-3
cdr3_aa: CASSYPPRANYGYTF

clone_size: -
v_call: TRBV19
cdr3_aa: CATSSRSEQYF

clone_size: -
v_call: TRBV25-1
cdr3_aa: CASSDPALGRGAFF

clone_size: -
v_call: TRBV18
cdr3_aa: CASSAGDRALFF

clone_size: once
v_call: TRBV23-1
cdr3_aa: CASSQGGRGGASRSTDTQYF

clone_size: -
v_call: TRBV19
cdr3_aa: CASSEEFSYGYTF

clone_size: -
v_call: TRBV5-6
cdr3_aa: CASSSTGGNTGELFF

clone_size: -
v_call: TRBV4-3
cdr3_aa: CASSQGLAGGLGTQYF

clone_size: once
v_call: TRBV2
cdr3_aa: CASRREQETQYF

clone_size: -
v_call: TRBV6-5
cdr3_aa: CASSSQNTGELFF

clone_size: -
v_call: TRBV2
cdr3_aa: CASSRQGMNTEAFF

clone_size: -
v_call: TRBV4-3
cdr3_aa: CASSQAYSGESYGYTF

clone_size: -
v_call: TRBV4-1
cdr3_aa: CASSQADFGFTGELFF

clone_size: -
v_call: TRBV5-1
cdr3_aa: CASSLGLDSGSPLHF

clone_size: -
v_call: TRBV5-4
cdr3_aa: CASSLKGSGGARFNNEQFF

clone_size: once
v_call: TRBV12-1
cdr3_aa: CASSRQGAINTGELFF

clone_size: -
v_call: TRBV7-8
cdr3_aa: CASSSAEGAPGYEQYF

clone_size: few
v_call: TRBV27
cdr3_aa: CASSSPGLLREQYF

clone_size: -
v_call: TRBV5-1
cdr3_aa: CASSLDTGADTQYF

clone_size: -
v_call: TRBV11-3
cdr3_aa: CASSPRAGGTDTQYF

clone_size: -
v_call: TRBV28
cdr3_aa: CASSFRDRNYGYTF

clone_size: -
v_call: TRBV10-3
cdr3_aa: CAITQGLDYEQYF

clone_size: -
v_call: TRBV3-1/TRBV3-2
cdr3_aa: CASENRGRNTGELFF

clone_size: -
v_call: TRBV7-2
cdr3_aa: CASSLLADYEQYF

clone_size: -
v_call: TRBV5-5
cdr3_aa: CASSLVSVQETQYF

clone_size: -
v_call: TRBV10-3
cdr3_aa: CAIRDGTSGVADTQYF

clone_size: -
v_call: TRBV27
cdr3_aa: CASSAALAATDTQYF

clone_size: -
v_call: TRBV5-4
cdr3_aa: CASSPLVGQASEKLFF

clone_size: -
v_call: TRBV25-1
cdr3_aa: CASSPQGYTEAFF

clone_size: -
v_call: TRBV7-2
cdr3_aa: CASSLVGGFYGYTF

clone_size: -
v_call: TRBV6-5
cdr3_aa: CASRGQTTDTQYF

clone_size: -
v_call: TRBV5-1
cdr3_aa: CASSLEGQATIYF

clone_size: -
v_call: TRBV2
cdr3_aa: CAREQDLNQNTEAFF

clone_size: -
v_call: TRBV9
cdr3_aa: CASSVGTGTRSDGYTF

clone_size: -
v_call: TRBV19
cdr3_aa: CASSISASSYNEQFF

clone_size: -
v_call: TRBV3-1/TRBV3-2
cdr3_aa: CASSQDDPTSGSYNEQFF

clone_size: -
v_call: TRBV6-5
cdr3_aa: CASSPLSYNQPQHF

clone_size: -
v_call: TRBV5-6
cdr3_aa: CASSFQQGFPQPQHF

clone_size: once
v_call: TRBV12-2
cdr3_aa: CASRLAPGVSYNEQFF

clone_size: once
v_call: TRBV5-4
cdr3_aa: CASSSGSGGAYNEQFF

clone_size: -
v_call: TRBV3-1/TRBV3-2
cdr3_aa: CASSQVVGGQPQHF

clone_size: -
v_call: TRBV10-3
cdr3_aa: CAISELAGGNYEQYF

clone_size: -
v_call: TRBV21-1
cdr3_aa: CASSKRQGPMNTEAFF

clone_size: -
v_call: TRBV7-8
cdr3_aa: CASSLGVAGVLGGEQFF

clone_size: -
v_call: TRBV30
cdr3_aa: CAWSVQRVGADTQYF

clone_size: -
v_call: TRBV18
cdr3_aa: CASSQPSGNNSPLHF

clone_size: -
v_call: TRBV28
cdr3_aa: CASRRGFNYGYTF

clone_size: once
v_call: TRBV7-2
cdr3_aa: CASSLGLAGGQETQYF

clone_size: -
v_call: TRBV5-1
cdr3_aa: CATAGISGANVLTF

clone_size: few
v_call: TRBV12-3/TRBV12-4
cdr3_aa: CASSLGPDTEAFF

clone_size: few
v_call: TRBV18
cdr3_aa: CASSLSYSNQPQHF

clone_size: -
v_call: TRBV2
cdr3_aa: CASSGSGRPKTQYF

clone_size: -
v_call: TRBV6-1
cdr3_aa: CASSETGNRDGYTF

clone_size: -
v_call: TRBV2
cdr3_aa: CASSDLPTTNYGYTF

clone_size: -
v_call: TRBV29-1
cdr3_aa: CSAREGYTQYF